This is a list of T cell receptor beta chains from one sample in a study of control samples from healthy donors and cancer patients. TCRdb's table, derived via immunoSEQ multiplex PCR, lists solely in-frame clones and lacks some. The data contain 90,000 to 100,000 clones, approximately 90% of them seen just once; the ten biggest clones take up around 3.8%. Sequenced material: blood. The receptors stem from a woman under 30 in good health. CDR3s include the opening cysteine and the closing phenylalanine or tryptophan. The D gene is left open where the match is weak. Only part of the rows carry a size: once, few, many, or a class if the clone is expanded.

>TRBV10-2|NA|11|NA|TRBJ2-2
TGCGCCAGCAGCGGGCCCGGGGAGCTGTTTTTT
CASSGPGELFF
>TRBV2|TRBD1|16|NA|TRBJ1-2
TGTGCCACCAACCCGGAGGGGGCCCTAGCTAACTATGGCTACACCTTC
CATNPEGALANYGYTF
>TRBV3-1/TRBV3-2|NA|12|NA|TRBJ1-2
TGTGCCAGCAGCCAAAACGTGGGGGGCTACACCTTC
CASSQNVGGYTF
>TRBV2|NA|17|NA|TRBJ2-5
TGTGCCAGCAGTGAAAGAAACGGGGGCCGCCAATTTGAGACCCAGTACTTC
CASSERNGGRQFETQYF
>TRBV19|TRBD1|14|medium-sized|TRBJ2-2
TGTGCCAGTAGTATCTCCAGGGGGACCGGGGAGCTGTTTTTT
CASSISRGTGELFF
>TRBV5-1|NA|19|NA|TRBJ2-4
TGCGCCAGCAGCTTGGATGGGGCTTTAACTGGGACGAAAAAAAACATTCAGTACTTC
CASSLDGALTGTKKNIQYF
>TRBV19|NA|13|NA|TRBJ2-5
TGTGCCAGTAGTGAGGGGACCCAAGAGACCCAGTACTTC
CASSEGTQETQYF
>TRBV5-1|TRBD1|12|NA|TRBJ2-5
TGCGCCAGCAGGCTCACAGGGGGCACCCAGTACTTC
CASRLTGGTQYF
>TRBV6-5|NA|14|few|TRBJ2-5
TGTGCCAGCAGTTACTCGGCTGGGAGGGAGACCCAGTACTTC
CASSYSAGRETQYF
>TRBV10-2|NA|12|once|TRBJ1-5
TGCGCCAGCAGTGACGACTTTTTGATCCAACATTTT
CASSDDFLIQHF
>TRBV3-1/TRBV3-2|TRBD2|15|NA|TRBJ2-7
TGTGCCAGCAGCCAAGGGACTAGCCCAGGGAGTGTGCAGTACTTC
CASSQGTSPGSVQYF
>TRBV5-1|TRBD1|15|NA|TRBJ1-4
TGCGCCAGCAGCTCAGACAGGGAGCTGGATGAAAAACTGTTTTTT
CASSSDRELDEKLFF
>TRBV4-1|NA|17|NA|TRBJ2-7
TGCGCCAGCAGCGAAACCGAACCGGGGACGGTGGCCTACGAGCAGTACTTC
CASSETEPGTVAYEQYF
>TRBV7-2|TRBD2|16|NA|TRBJ2-7
TGTGCCAGCAGCCCTGGGGCCGCGGGGGGGCCCTTCGAGCAGTACTTC
CASSPGAAGGPFEQYF
>TRBV6-1|TRBD1|17|once|TRBJ1-4
TGTGCCAGCAGTGAAGGGGCAGGGGGCACAACTAATGAAAAACTGTTTTTT
CASSEGAGGTTNEKLFF
>TRBV2|TRBD1|11|NA|TRBJ2-7
TGTGCCAGCAATGGACAGGCGGAACAGTACTTC
CASNGQAEQYF
>TRBV19|TRBD1|16|NA|TRBJ1-4
TGTGCCAGTAGTATAGTGGGACAGGGGTTGGACGAAAAACTGTTTTTT
CASSIVGQGLDEKLFF
>TRBV6-1|NA|15|NA|TRBJ1-1
TGTGCCAGCAGTGAGCTAGGAGGAGGGAGGACTGAAGCTTTCTTT
CASSELGGGRTEAFF
>TRBV19|TRBD1|17|once|TRBJ2-4
TGTGCCAGTAGTATAGTGGCCTCGGACAGGGTCAAAAACATTCAGTACTTC
CASSIVASDRVKNIQYF
>TRBV7-3|TRBD2|17|NA|TRBJ2-1
TGTGCCAGCAGCTTAAGTATGACTAGCGGGGGCTACAATGAGCAGTTCTTC
CASSLSMTSGGYNEQFF
>TRBV2|TRBD2|15|NA|TRBJ2-5
TGTGCCAGCAGTGGCGTAGCGGGGGGGCTGGAGACCCAGTACTTC
CASSGVAGGLETQYF
>TRBV9|NA|16|NA|TRBJ2-7
TGTGCCAGCAGCGTATTGGGAGGGACAGGAGACTACGAGCAGTACTTC
CASSVLGGTGDYEQYF